This TCR beta chain was recovered during a study of pediatric ulcerative colitis. Study-level points and caveats: Clonal expansions reduced rectal repertoire diversity in acute severe colitis. Total lymphocyte DNA, not sorted subsets, was the template.

This CDR3 is 15 amino acids long. V lost 1 base, J lost 4 bases, and 13 bases lay in between. The germline V gene has CDR1 MGHRA and CDR2 YSYEKL. This clone showed up just a few times. The target antigen is unknown. Only in-frame clones appear in the TCRdb table, and some are missing; sequencing was by immunoSEQ multiplex PCR. The table includes 59,000 or so clones, 77% detected once. The V and J genes are TRBV4-1 and TRBJ1-1, with a weak D call TRBD1 (5 bases). Sequences were obtained from blood. This clonotype was sampled from a boy aged 5-17 years with moderate ulcerative colitis. The CDR3 loop is CASSQGRGGGTEAFF. Written as DNA, the CDR3 is TGCGCCAGCAGCCAAGGAAGAGGCGGGGGCACTGAAGCTTTCTTT.